These T cell receptor beta chains were read from a single sample in a study of neurological immune-mediated disorders. Each CDR3 protein is one row after TCRdb ran MiXCR on the 5' RACE reads. This table holds about 10,000 distinct CDR3 sequences, 21% found once. The sample was CD8+ T cells from blood. These receptors came from a woman aged 55-69 years with HTLV-1-associated myelopathy (HAM/TSP). CDR3s include the opening cysteine and the closing phenylalanine or tryptophan. A D gene is named only where the DNA matches it firmly. Clone size is shown for a subset of rows, as once, few, many or a class of expanded clone.

v_call: TRBV5-1; clone_size: many; d_call: TRBD2; j_call: TRBJ2-3; cdr3_nt: TGCGCCAGCAGCTTGGAGCGGGGGGCCAGAGATACGCAGTATTTT; cdr3_aa: CASSLERGARDTQYF
v_call: TRBV4-1; clone_size: many; d_call: NA; j_call: TRBJ1-2; cdr3_nt: TGCGCCAGCAGCCAAGAGCTCTACACCGAACCAAATTTC; cdr3_aa: CASSQELYTEPNF
v_call: TRBV6-6; clone_size: many; d_call: TRBD2; j_call: TRBJ2-3; cdr3_nt: TGTGCCAGCAGTTATATGGCTAGCGGGGGCCACCTCCTCACGAATACGCAGTATTTT; cdr3_aa: CASSYMASGGHLLTNTQYF
v_call: TRBV14; clone_size: medium-sized; d_call: TRBD1; j_call: TRBJ2-2; cdr3_nt: TGTGCCAGCAGCCCTCGGACAGGGTGGAGGACCGGGGAGCTGTTTTTT; cdr3_aa: CASSPRTGWRTGELFF
v_call: TRBV29-1; clone_size: many; d_call: NA; j_call: TRBJ1-1; cdr3_nt: TGCAGCGTTGAGAGGGGTTGGAACACTGAAGCTTTCTTT; cdr3_aa: CSVERGWNTEAFF
v_call: TRBV12-3/TRBV12-4; clone_size: many; d_call: TRBD1; j_call: TRBJ1-2; cdr3_nt: TGTGCCAGCAGTGCCGACAGGGTCTATGGCTACACCTTC; cdr3_aa: CASSADRVYGYTF
v_call: TRBV4-1; clone_size: NA; d_call: TRBD2; j_call: TRBJ2-1; cdr3_nt: TGCGCCAGCAGTCTCCCCGGGGGGGCGGCCAATGAGCAGTTCTTC; cdr3_aa: CASSLPGGAANEQFF
v_call: TRBV20-1; clone_size: NA; d_call: NA; j_call: TRBJ2-3; cdr3_nt: TGCAGTGCTGGCCTCGGGCTGGCGGATACGCAGTATTTT; cdr3_aa: CSAGLGLADTQYF
v_call: TRBV4-1; clone_size: many; d_call: TRBD1; j_call: TRBJ1-2; cdr3_nt: TGCGCCAGCAGCCAAGATCAGGGGGCGAATGGCTACACCTTC; cdr3_aa: CASSQDQGANGYTF
v_call: TRBV2; clone_size: many; d_call: NA; j_call: TRBJ2-7; cdr3_nt: TGTGCCAGCATCAGGGGTAGCTACGAGCAGTACTTC; cdr3_aa: CASIRGSYEQYF
v_call: TRBV20-1; clone_size: many; d_call: TRBD2; j_call: TRBJ2-7; cdr3_nt: TGCAGTGCTAGCTCAGGGACTAGCGGAGGTTACGAGCAGTACTTC; cdr3_aa: CSASSGTSGGYEQYF
v_call: TRBV4-1; clone_size: many; d_call: NA; j_call: TRBJ2-7; cdr3_nt: TGCGCCAGCAGCCAAGCGTTTGAGACGTACGAGCAGTACTTC; cdr3_aa: CASSQAFETYEQYF
v_call: TRBV7-9; clone_size: many; d_call: TRBD1; j_call: TRBJ1-2; cdr3_nt: TGTGCCAGCAGCTCCCCGACAGGGATTGATGGCTACACCTTC; cdr3_aa: CASSSPTGIDGYTF
v_call: TRBV7-2; clone_size: once; d_call: TRBD1; j_call: TRBJ1-1; cdr3_nt: TGTGCCAGCAGCTCGGGACAGGGTACTGAAGCTTTCTTT; cdr3_aa: CASSSGQGTEAFF
v_call: TRBV5-1; clone_size: medium-sized; d_call: NA; j_call: TRBJ1-3; cdr3_nt: TGCGCCAGCAGCTCTACAACTGGAAACACCATATATTTT; cdr3_aa: CASSSTTGNTIYF
v_call: TRBV20-1; clone_size: many; d_call: NA; j_call: TRBJ2-3; cdr3_nt: TGCAGTGCTAGAGACCTCGGGACCGGGACTCAAAAGTGGTTCCCCACAGATACGCAGTATTTT; cdr3_aa: CSARDLGTGTQKWFPTDTQYF
v_call: TRBV5-1; clone_size: many; d_call: NA; j_call: TRBJ1-2; cdr3_nt: TGCGCCAGCAGCTTGGGCCTGGAAAACTATGGCTACACCTTC; cdr3_aa: CASSLGLENYGYTF
v_call: TRBV20-1; clone_size: medium-sized; d_call: TRBD1; j_call: TRBJ2-5; cdr3_nt: TGCAGTGCTGGAGGACAGGGCGTTCTGGAGACCCAGTACTTC; cdr3_aa: CSAGGQGVLETQYF
v_call: TRBV6-1; clone_size: many; d_call: NA; j_call: TRBJ1-2; cdr3_nt: TGTGCCAGCAGTGAAATGTGGGATGGGGCTGATGGCTACACCTTC; cdr3_aa: CASSEMWDGADGYTF
v_call: TRBV20-1; clone_size: many; d_call: TRBD1; j_call: TRBJ1-2; cdr3_nt: TGCAGTGCTAGAGATCGGGGGACAGAAGATTATGGCTACACCTTC; cdr3_aa: CSARDRGTEDYGYTF
v_call: TRBV30; clone_size: NA; d_call: TRBD2; j_call: TRBJ2-7; cdr3_nt: TGTGCCTGGAGCGAGGGACTAGCGGGGTTAAACGAGCAGTACTTC; cdr3_aa: CAWSEGLAGLNEQYF
v_call: TRBV4-1; clone_size: NA; d_call: TRBD2; j_call: TRBJ2-1; cdr3_nt: TGCGCCAGCAGCCATCCCCCGCCTGGACTAGTCCCCAATGAGCAGTTCTTC; cdr3_aa: CASSHPPPGLVPNEQFF
v_call: TRBV30; clone_size: few; d_call: NA; j_call: TRBJ1-1; cdr3_nt: TGTGCCTGGAGTGTAACTCGCCAGAGGCCTCCTGAAGCTTTCTTT; cdr3_aa: CAWSVTRQRPPEAFF
v_call: TRBV29-1; clone_size: many; d_call: NA; j_call: TRBJ1-2; cdr3_nt: TGCAGCGTCTGGGCGGACAGTGGAACCTATGGCTACACCTTC; cdr3_aa: CSVWADSGTYGYTF
v_call: TRBV11-2; clone_size: many; d_call: TRBD1; j_call: TRBJ1-3; cdr3_nt: TGTGCCAGCACCGCCCTTCGACAGGGCGGTGGAAACACCATATATTTT; cdr3_aa: CASTALRQGGGNTIYF
v_call: TRBV29-1; clone_size: many; d_call: TRBD1; j_call: TRBJ2-1; cdr3_nt: TGCAGCGTTGAGGGGACAGGGTGGAACTACAATGAGCAGTTCTTC; cdr3_aa: CSVEGTGWNYNEQFF
v_call: TRBV20-1; clone_size: many; d_call: TRBD2; j_call: TRBJ2-2; cdr3_nt: TGCAGTGCTAGAGTTTCGGGGGGGCCTTACACCGGGGAGCTGTTTTTT; cdr3_aa: CSARVSGGPYTGELFF
v_call: TRBV7-9; clone_size: NA; d_call: TRBD1; j_call: TRBJ2-7; cdr3_nt: TGTGCCAGCAGCCCCCGGACAGGGTACGAGCAGTACTTC; cdr3_aa: CASSPRTGYEQYF
v_call: TRBV7-2; clone_size: many; d_call: NA; j_call: TRBJ1-2; cdr3_nt: TGTGCCAGCAGCTTAGTTTATCCTGGGCCCAATAACTATGGCTACACCTTC; cdr3_aa: CASSLVYPGPNNYGYTF
v_call: TRBV4-2; clone_size: few; d_call: NA; j_call: TRBJ2-5; cdr3_nt: TGTGCCAGCAGCCAGACGACCTCGGCGGATCAAGAGACCCAGTACTTC; cdr3_aa: CASSQTTSADQETQYF
v_call: TRBV6-5; clone_size: medium-sized; d_call: NA; j_call: TRBJ1-2; cdr3_nt: TGTGCCAGCTCCACAGGGTTCAACTATGGCTACACCTTC; cdr3_aa: CASSTGFNYGYTF
v_call: TRBV5-1; clone_size: few; d_call: NA; j_call: TRBJ2-1; cdr3_nt: TGCGCCAGCAGTTTAACGGGGGCGGCCAATGAGCAGTTCTTC; cdr3_aa: CASSLTGAANEQFF
v_call: TRBV6-4; clone_size: many; d_call: NA; j_call: TRBJ2-6; cdr3_nt: TGTGCCAGCAGTCCCATAGGCTCTGGGGCCAACGTCCTGACTTTC; cdr3_aa: CASSPIGSGANVLTF
v_call: TRBV4-1; clone_size: many; d_call: NA; j_call: TRBJ1-1; cdr3_nt: TGCGCCAGCAGCCACAGAGAAGGGACGAACACTGAAGCTTTCTTT; cdr3_aa: CASSHREGTNTEAFF
v_call: TRBV5-1; clone_size: NA; d_call: TRBD1; j_call: TRBJ2-7; cdr3_nt: TGCGCCAGCAGCTTTGTGGGGACAGGGGCCGTTGGAATCGCCTACGAGCAGTACTTC; cdr3_aa: CASSFVGTGAVGIAYEQYF
v_call: TRBV5-1; clone_size: many; d_call: NA; j_call: TRBJ2-7; cdr3_nt: TGCGCCAGCAGCTCCGCGGGACTCCCCGCCTACGAGCAGTACTTC; cdr3_aa: CASSSAGLPAYEQYF
v_call: TRBV12-3/TRBV12-4; clone_size: many; d_call: NA; j_call: TRBJ1-2; cdr3_nt: TGTGCCAGCAGTCGGGGGGGGTCCAGATCCTTC; cdr3_aa: CASSRGGSRSF
v_call: TRBV29-1; clone_size: many; d_call: NA; j_call: TRBJ2-1; cdr3_nt: TGCAGCGCCCTCCCTCAAGGGATTGAGCAGTTCTTC; cdr3_aa: CSALPQGIEQFF
v_call: TRBV10-3; clone_size: NA; d_call: NA; j_call: TRBJ2-1; cdr3_nt: TGTGCCGCCCAAGAGAGGGGTGAGCAGTTCTTC; cdr3_aa: CAAQERGEQFF
v_call: TRBV20-1; clone_size: many; d_call: TRBD2; j_call: TRBJ2-1; cdr3_nt: TGCAGTGCTAGGTCGAGCGGGGGGGACACTGAGCAGTTCTTC; cdr3_aa: CSARSSGGDTEQFF
v_call: TRBV2; clone_size: many; d_call: NA; j_call: TRBJ1-1; cdr3_nt: TGTGCCAGCAGGCTGTGGGAGAGCACTGAAGCTTTCTTT; cdr3_aa: CASRLWESTEAFF
v_call: TRBV20-1; clone_size: once; d_call: TRBD2; j_call: TRBJ2-3; cdr3_nt: TGCAGTGAAAGCGGGGGGGCCACAGATACGCAGTATTTT; cdr3_aa: CSESGGATDTQYF
v_call: TRBV15; clone_size: many; d_call: NA; j_call: TRBJ1-3; cdr3_nt: TGTGCCACCAGCAGAGATTCCCCGGGCTCTGGAAACACCATATATTTT; cdr3_aa: CATSRDSPGSGNTIYF
v_call: TRBV2; clone_size: many; d_call: NA; j_call: TRBJ2-7; cdr3_nt: TGTGCCAGCAGTGACGGCTCCTACGAGCAGTACTTC; cdr3_aa: CASSDGSYEQYF
v_call: TRBV9; clone_size: many; d_call: NA; j_call: TRBJ1-2; cdr3_nt: TGTGCCAGCAGCGTAGAGACAAACTATGGCTACACCTTC; cdr3_aa: CASSVETNYGYTF
v_call: TRBV20-1; clone_size: many; d_call: NA; j_call: TRBJ1-2; cdr3_nt: TGCAGTGCCGACCCCTTGGACCGAGCTCTTAACTATGGCTACACCTTC; cdr3_aa: CSADPLDRALNYGYTF
v_call: TRBV27; clone_size: many; d_call: TRBD2; j_call: TRBJ2-1; cdr3_nt: TGTGCCAGCAGTTTATGGGTAGCGGGGGCCCAATACAATGAGCAGTTCTTC; cdr3_aa: CASSLWVAGAQYNEQFF
v_call: TRBV6-5; clone_size: many; d_call: TRBD1; j_call: TRBJ1-2; cdr3_nt: TGTGCCAGCAGTCAGGGACAGATCTATGGCTACACCTTC; cdr3_aa: CASSQGQIYGYTF
v_call: TRBV29-1; clone_size: many; d_call: TRBD2; j_call: TRBJ2-2; cdr3_nt: TGCAGCGTTGAAGAGAACGGAGCGGGGGGGACCGGGGAGCTGTTTTTT; cdr3_aa: CSVEENGAGGTGELFF
v_call: TRBV4-1; clone_size: NA; d_call: NA; j_call: TRBJ1-1; cdr3_nt: TGCGCCAGCAGCCAAGAGTGGGGAGGTACTGAAGCTTTCTTT; cdr3_aa: CASSQEWGGTEAFF
v_call: TRBV15; clone_size: medium-sized; d_call: TRBD1; j_call: TRBJ1-1; cdr3_nt: TGTGCCACCAGCAGGTCGGTCGGGACAGCTGAAGCTTTCTTT; cdr3_aa: CATSRSVGTAEAFF
v_call: TRBV10-2; clone_size: many; d_call: NA; j_call: TRBJ1-1; cdr3_nt: TGCGCCAGCAGTGAGTCTATTGTGGGGTATGTGACTGAAGCTTTCTTT; cdr3_aa: CASSESIVGYVTEAFF
v_call: TRBV20-1; clone_size: NA; d_call: TRBD1; j_call: TRBJ2-2; cdr3_nt: TGCAGTGCTAGAGAGACAGGGAAGAACACCGGGGAGCTGTTTTTT; cdr3_aa: CSARETGKNTGELFF
v_call: TRBV20-1; clone_size: many; d_call: NA; j_call: TRBJ1-1; cdr3_nt: TGCAGTGCTAGGCCAGGGGAATTTGAAGCTTTCTTT; cdr3_aa: CSARPGEFEAFF